Here is one T cell receptor beta chain with its context. Its specificity is unknown. The sample originates from a study of CD8 T cells in Susac syndrome. Study-wide points: The study admitted that it had a relatively small number of individuals in its TCR sequencing and HLA analysis.

Random hexamers primed reverse transcription of about 0.5 to 1 ug RNA. The TCR beta CDR3 was amplified by immunoSEQ multiplex PCR across 54 Vbeta, 13 Jbeta. One entry per CDR3 protein results from TCRdb running MiXCR on the immunoSEQ multiplex PCR reads. The sample lists under 200,000 distinct CDR3 sequences; about 91% were seen once. CD8+ and CD4+ T cells from blood underwent TCR beta sequencing, which was carried out in a high-throughput format. This CDR3 is 13 amino acids long. Germline V gene sequence: CDR1 DFQATT, CDR2 SNEGSKA (reference sequence). V dropped 3 bases and J dropped 9 bases, with 17 bases sitting between them.

The chain employs TRBV20-1 and TRBJ1-2; TRBD1 might be the D (6 bases). This clonotype originated in a human donor with Susac syndrome. The sequencing sample was made of CD4+ T cells from PBMCs. CDR3 in DNA: TGCAGTGCTAGTAAAGGGGGTGGGTTGAGCTACACCTTC. It specifies CSASKGGGLSYTF.